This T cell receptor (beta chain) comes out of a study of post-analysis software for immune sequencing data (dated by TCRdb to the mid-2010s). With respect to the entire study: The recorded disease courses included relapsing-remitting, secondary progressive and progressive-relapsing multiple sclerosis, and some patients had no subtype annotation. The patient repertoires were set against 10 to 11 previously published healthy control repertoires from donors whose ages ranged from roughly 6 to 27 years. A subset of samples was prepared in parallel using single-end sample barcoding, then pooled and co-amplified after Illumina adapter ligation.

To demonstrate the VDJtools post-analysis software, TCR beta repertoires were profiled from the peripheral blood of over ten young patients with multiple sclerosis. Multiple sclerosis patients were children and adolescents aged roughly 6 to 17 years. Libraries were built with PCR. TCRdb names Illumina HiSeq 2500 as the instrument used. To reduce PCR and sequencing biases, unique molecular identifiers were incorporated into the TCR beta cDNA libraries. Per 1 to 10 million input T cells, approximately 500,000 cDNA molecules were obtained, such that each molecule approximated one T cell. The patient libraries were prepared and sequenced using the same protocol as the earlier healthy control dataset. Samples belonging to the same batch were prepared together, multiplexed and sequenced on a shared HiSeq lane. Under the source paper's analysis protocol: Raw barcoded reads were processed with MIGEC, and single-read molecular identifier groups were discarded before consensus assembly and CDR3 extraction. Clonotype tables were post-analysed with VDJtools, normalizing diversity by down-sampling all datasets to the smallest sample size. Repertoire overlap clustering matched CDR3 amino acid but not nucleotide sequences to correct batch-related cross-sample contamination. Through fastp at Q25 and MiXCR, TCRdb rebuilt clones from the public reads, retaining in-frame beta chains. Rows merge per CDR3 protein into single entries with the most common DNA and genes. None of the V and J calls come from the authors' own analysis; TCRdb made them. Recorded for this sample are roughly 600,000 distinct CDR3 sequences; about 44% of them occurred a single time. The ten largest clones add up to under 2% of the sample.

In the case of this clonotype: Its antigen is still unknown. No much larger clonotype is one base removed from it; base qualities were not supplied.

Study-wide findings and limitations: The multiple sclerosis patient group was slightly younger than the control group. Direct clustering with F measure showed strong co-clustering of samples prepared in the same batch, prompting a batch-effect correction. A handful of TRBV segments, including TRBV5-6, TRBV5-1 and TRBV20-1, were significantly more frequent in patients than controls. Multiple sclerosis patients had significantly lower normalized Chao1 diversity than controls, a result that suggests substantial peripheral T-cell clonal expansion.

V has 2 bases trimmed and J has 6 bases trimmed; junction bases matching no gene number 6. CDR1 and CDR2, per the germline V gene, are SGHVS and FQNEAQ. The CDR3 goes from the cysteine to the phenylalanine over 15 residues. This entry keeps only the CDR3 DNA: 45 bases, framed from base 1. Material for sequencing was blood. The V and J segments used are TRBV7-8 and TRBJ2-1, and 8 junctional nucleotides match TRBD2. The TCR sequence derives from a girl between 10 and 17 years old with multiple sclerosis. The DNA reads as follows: TGTGCCAGCAGCTTAAATAGCGGGACCTTCAATGAGCAGTTCTTC. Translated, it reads CASSLNSGTFNEQFF.